This T cell receptor (beta chain) was recovered during a study of response to subunit inactivated influenza vaccine. General study results and limits: That few new T cells are recruited by each seasonal influenza vaccination was the authors' suggestion.

TCRdb ran MiXCR on the RT-PCR reads and lists one entry per CDR3 protein. The data show around 300,000 distinct CDR3 sequences, 20% to 25% seen once. In regard to this clonotype: Its matching antigen is unknown.

Source: PBMCs from blood, taken 21 months after vaccination. The TCR comes from a man aged 45-69 years who received an inactivated influenza vaccine.

In DNA, the CDR3 is TGCAGCGTTGAACCACTTGGGGGGTTGGCGGGAGATTTCAATGAGCAGTTCTTC. Amino acids: CSVEPLGGLAGDFNEQFF. J is TRBJ2-1 and V is TRBV29-1; 7 bases are shared with TRBD2. Per germline, CDR1 SQVTM and CDR2 ANQGSEA. The ends lost 2 bases at V and 6 bases at J; junction bases unmatched: 19. CDR3 length: 18 residues.